Listed below are T cell receptor beta chains from one sample, sequenced in a study of blood T cell repertoires in COVID-19. This table comes from immunoSEQ multiplex PCR, and its TCRdb copy is limited to in-frame clones, with some not included. The sample records around 140,000 clones, around 80% being singletons. Sequencing was performed on peripheral blood. These receptors were taken from a man in his 70s who had recovered from COVID-19. Each CDR3 is given with its conserved first and last residue. Clone sizes are given selectively: once, few, many, or a class where the clone is expanded.

CASRIGTRPSGRTSTDTQYF NA TRBV27 20
CASSLGGQGNLLGQYF NA TRBV5-1 16
CASSFQNEKLFF NA TRBV3-1/TRBV3-2 12
CASSPREGGFGEQFF few TRBV10-1 15
CASSFGSGFNQPQHF NA TRBV27 15
CASSFLDGYTF NA TRBV12-3/TRBV12-4 11
CAWRTTGRTEAFF NA TRBV30 13
CASRIPGGYEQYF few TRBV18 13
CASSKGAGGNNEQFF NA TRBV2 15
CASSRLASDNEQFF NA TRBV3-1/TRBV3-2 14
CASRTGAQLHF once TRBV27 11
CATSDRDSADTQYF NA TRBV24-1 14
CASSLQGLGGPQHF few TRBV5-1 14
CASSPGTGTSSEQYF NA TRBV18 15
CASSQDSLAGGTDTQYF NA TRBV4-1 17
CAWSATSALGNEQFF few TRBV30 15
CASSLGGQGTTGELFF NA TRBV5-6 16
CASSSVVTYEQYF NA TRBV7-2 13
CASSISWTSGKRTLPRQFF once TRBV19 19
CASSLMGLAGASYEQYF NA TRBV7-2 17
CATHPWRLQETQYF NA TRBV2 14
CASSQWRSSYEQYF NA TRBV4-3 14
CASRGQGKINEQFF NA TRBV6-5 14
CSASDPSGTLVETQYF NA TRBV20-1 16
CASSKDRGPPEAFF NA TRBV5-5 14
CSAGTGTIQYF NA TRBV20-1 11
CASSLTGTYDSGNTIYF NA TRBV5-1 17
CASSIVPASQQFF NA TRBV19 13